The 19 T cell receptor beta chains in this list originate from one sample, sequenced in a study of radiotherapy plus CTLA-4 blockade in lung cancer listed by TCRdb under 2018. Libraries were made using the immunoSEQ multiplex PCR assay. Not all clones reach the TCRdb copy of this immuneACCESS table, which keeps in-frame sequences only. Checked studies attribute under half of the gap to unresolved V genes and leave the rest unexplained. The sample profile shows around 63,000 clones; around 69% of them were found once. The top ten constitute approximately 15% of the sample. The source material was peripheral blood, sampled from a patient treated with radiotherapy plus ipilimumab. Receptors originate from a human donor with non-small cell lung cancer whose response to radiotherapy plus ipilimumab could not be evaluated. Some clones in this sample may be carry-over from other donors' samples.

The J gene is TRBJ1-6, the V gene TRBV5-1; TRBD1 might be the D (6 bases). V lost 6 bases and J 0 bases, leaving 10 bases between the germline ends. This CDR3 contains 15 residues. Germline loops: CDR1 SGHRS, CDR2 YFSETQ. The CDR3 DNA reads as TGCGCCAGCAACCGGGACACCTCCTATAATTCACCCCTCCACTTT. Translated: CASNRDTSYNSPLHF.

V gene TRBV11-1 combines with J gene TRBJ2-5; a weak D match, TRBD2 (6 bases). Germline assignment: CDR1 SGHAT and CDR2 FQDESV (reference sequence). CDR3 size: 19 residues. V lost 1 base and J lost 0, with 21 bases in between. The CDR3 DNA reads TGTGCCAGCAGCTTAGGGGGACTGTACGCCGCTTCGTACCAAGAGACCCAGTACTTC. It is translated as CASSLGGLYAASYQETQYF.

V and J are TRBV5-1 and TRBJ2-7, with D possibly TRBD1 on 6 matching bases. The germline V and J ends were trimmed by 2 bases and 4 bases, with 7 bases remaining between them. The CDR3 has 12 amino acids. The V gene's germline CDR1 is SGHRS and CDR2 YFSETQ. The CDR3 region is CASSFRGYEQYF. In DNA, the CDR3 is TGCGCCAGCAGCTTTAGGGGGTACGAGCAGTACTTC.

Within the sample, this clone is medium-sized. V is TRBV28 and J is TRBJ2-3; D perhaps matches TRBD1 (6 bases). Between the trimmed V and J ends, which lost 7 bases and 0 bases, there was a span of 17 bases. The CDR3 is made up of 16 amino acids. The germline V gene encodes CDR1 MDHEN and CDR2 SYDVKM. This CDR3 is CASTLVTGSSTDTQYF. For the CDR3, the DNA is TGTGCCAGCACGTTGGTGACAGGCTCTAGCACAGATACGCAGTATTTT.

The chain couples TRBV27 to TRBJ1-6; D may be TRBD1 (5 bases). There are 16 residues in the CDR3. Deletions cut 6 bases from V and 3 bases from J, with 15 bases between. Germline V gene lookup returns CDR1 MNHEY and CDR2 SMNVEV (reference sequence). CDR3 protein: CASSPRGGGYNSPLHF. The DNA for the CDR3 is TGTGCCAGCAGCCCCCGGGGGGGTGGCTATAATTCACCCCTCCACTTT.

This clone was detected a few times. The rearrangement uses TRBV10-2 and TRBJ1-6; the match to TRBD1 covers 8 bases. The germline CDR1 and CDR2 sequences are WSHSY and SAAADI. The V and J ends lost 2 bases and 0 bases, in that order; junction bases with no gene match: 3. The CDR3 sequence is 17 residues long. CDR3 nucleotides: TGCGCCAGCAGTGAGGGACAGGGTTCCTCCTATAATTCACCCCTCCACTTT. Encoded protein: CASSEGQGSSYNSPLHF.

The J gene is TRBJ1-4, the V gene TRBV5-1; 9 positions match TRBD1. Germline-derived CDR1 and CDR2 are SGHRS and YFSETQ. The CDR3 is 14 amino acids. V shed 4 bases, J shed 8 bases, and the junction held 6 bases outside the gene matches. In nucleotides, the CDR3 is TGCGCCAGCAGCATAGGACAGGGGAAGGAAAAACTGTTTTTT. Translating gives CASSIGQGKEKLFF.

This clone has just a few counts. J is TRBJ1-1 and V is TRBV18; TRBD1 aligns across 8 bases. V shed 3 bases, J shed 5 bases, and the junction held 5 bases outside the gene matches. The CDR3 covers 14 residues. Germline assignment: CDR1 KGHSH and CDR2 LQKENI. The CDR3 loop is CASSPQGAETEAFF. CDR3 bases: TGTGCCAGCTCACCTCAGGGGGCAGAAACTGAAGCTTTCTTT.

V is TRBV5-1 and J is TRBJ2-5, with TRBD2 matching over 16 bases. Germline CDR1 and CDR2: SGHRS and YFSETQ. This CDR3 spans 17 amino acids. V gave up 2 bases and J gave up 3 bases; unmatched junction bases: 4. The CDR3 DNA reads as TGCGCCAGCAGCTTCGGGACTAGCGGGGGGGTAGAAGAGACCCAGTACTTC. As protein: CASSFGTSGGVEETQYF.

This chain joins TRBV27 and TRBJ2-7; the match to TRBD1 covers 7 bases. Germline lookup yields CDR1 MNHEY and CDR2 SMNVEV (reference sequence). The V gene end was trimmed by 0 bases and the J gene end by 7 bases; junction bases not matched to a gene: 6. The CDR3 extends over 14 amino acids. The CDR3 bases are TGTGCCAGCAGTTTATCGAGGGGGCCGAGTGAGCAGTACTTC. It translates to CASSLSRGPSEQYF.

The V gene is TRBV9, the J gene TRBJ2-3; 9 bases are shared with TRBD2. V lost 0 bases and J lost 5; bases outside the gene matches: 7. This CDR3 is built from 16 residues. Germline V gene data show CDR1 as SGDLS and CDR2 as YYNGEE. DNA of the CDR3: TGTGCCAGCAGCGTAGTTACAGCGGGGGGAATAGATACGCAGTATTTT. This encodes CASSVVTAGGIDTQYF.

The CDR3 DNA is TGTGCCATCAGTGAGGGGGGCACCATGAACACTGAAGCTTTCTTT. Its protein product is CAISEGGTMNTEAFF. The chain recombines TRBV10-3 with TRBJ1-1; a weak D match, TRBD1 (6 bases). Germline CDR1 is ENHRY and CDR2 is SYGVKD. Between the trimmed V and J ends, which lost 2 bases and 0 bases, there was a span of 10 bases. The CDR3 has 15 amino acids.

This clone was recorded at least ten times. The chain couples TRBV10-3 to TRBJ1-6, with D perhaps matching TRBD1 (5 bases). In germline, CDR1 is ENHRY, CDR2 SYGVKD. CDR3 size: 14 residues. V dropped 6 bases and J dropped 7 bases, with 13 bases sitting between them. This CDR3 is CAIRAEGRNSPLHF. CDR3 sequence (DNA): TGTGCCATCAGGGCGGAGGGGAGGAATTCACCCCTCCACTTT.

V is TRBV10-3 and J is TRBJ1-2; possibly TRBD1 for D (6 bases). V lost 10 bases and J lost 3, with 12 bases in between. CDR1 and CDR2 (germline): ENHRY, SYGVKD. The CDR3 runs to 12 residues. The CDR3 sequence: CANWEGDYGYTF. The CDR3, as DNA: TGTGCCAACTGGGAGGGGGACTATGGCTACACCTTC.

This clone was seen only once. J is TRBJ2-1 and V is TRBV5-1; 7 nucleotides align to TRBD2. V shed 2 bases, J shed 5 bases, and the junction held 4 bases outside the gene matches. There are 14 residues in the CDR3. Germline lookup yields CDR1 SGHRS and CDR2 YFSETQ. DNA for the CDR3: TGCGCCAGCAGCTTAGCGGGACTTAACAATGAGCAGTTCTTC. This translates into CASSLAGLNNEQFF.

CDR3 nucleotide sequence: TGTGCCAGCAGTTTACGACTAGCGGGGGGGCGGTCGGAGACCCAGTACTTC. The encoded protein is CASSLRLAGGRSETQYF. V usage is TRBV5-4 and J usage is TRBJ2-5, with 14 nucleotides matching TRBD2. CDR1 is SGHNT and CDR2 is YYREEE in the germline V gene (reference sequence). V shed 5 bases and J 5 bases; nucleotides not matched to a gene: 11. The CDR3 consists of 17 residues.

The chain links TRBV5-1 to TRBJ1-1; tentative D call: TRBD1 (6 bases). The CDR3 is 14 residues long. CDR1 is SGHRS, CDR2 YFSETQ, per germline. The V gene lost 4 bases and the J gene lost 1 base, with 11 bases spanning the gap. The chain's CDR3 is CASSVQGPNTEAFF. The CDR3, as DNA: TGCGCCAGCAGCGTTCAGGGGCCGAACACTGAAGCTTTCTTT.

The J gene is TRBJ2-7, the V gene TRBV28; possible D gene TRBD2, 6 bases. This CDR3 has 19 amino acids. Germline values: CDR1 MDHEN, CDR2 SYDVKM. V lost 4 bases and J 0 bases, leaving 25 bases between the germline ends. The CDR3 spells CASSSGVPTLKIGSYEQYF. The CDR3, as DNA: TGTGCCAGCAGTTCGGGAGTGCCCACACTTAAAATCGGCTCCTACGAGCAGTACTTC.

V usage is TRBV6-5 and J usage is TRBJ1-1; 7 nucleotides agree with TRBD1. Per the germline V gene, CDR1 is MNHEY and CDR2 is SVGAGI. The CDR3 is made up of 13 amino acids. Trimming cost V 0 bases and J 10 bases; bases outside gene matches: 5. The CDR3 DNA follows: TGTGCCAGCAGTTACTCGGGGGGACAGCCAGCTTTCTTT. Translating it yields CASSYSGGQPAFF.